This paragraph reports one T cell receptor beta chain. These data are taken from a study of T cell repertoires in cytomegalovirus infection. One entry per CDR3 protein results from TCRdb running MiXCR on the reads. This table has 85,000 to 130,000 distinct CDR3 sequences, under 25% appearing once. This CDR3 spans 15 amino acids. Trimming took 3 bases from V and 2 from J, leaving 13 bases between them. Source material: CD8+ T cells from PBMCs. The clonotype originates from a human donor in good health (CMV status not recorded). Some clones in this sample may be carry-over from other donors' samples. This rearrangement joins TRBV12-3 or TRBV12-4 to TRBJ2-5; D may be TRBD2 (5 bases). For the CDR3, the DNA is TGTGCCAGCAGTTTTCCCAGCCGAGGGCAAGAGACCCAGTACTTC. Residues: CASSFPSRGQETQYF.